The sequence of this TCR beta chain was determined in a study of persistence of HIV-infected CD4 T cells. About the research overall: Anti-CD3/anti-CD28 beads activated more cells than antigen stimulation did. The study's findings and limits: Antigen-responding cells were enriched for degenerate expanded CDR3beta sequences.

Cells were stimulated nonspecifically with anti-CD3/anti-CD28 magnetic beads. Sorting selected CD4+ T cells upregulating both CD40 ligand and CD69. As for this clone: Antigen: not known.

CDR3 length equals 17 residues. V was shortened by 5 bases and J by 4 bases, with 21 bases between the two germline ends. Germline V gene lookup returns CDR1 SGHAT and CDR2 FQNNGV. The immunoSEQ assay was version 4, run in survey mode. Produced via immunoSEQ multiplex PCR; TCRdb's table is partial and in-frame only. The sample carries around 47,000 clones, roughly 92% recorded once. The source of this sequence is an adult man with HIV who was CMV-seropositive. Sequencing used CD4+ T cells sorted from PBMCs after approximately 19-hour stimulation, obtained from a patient who received antiretroviral therapy. V usage is TRBV11-2 and J usage is TRBJ1-5; maybe TRBD1 (6 bases). The CDR3 DNA reads as TGTGCCAGCAGCCCTGACAGGTTATCGTTTGGGAATCAGCCCCAGCATTTT. It translates to CASSPDRLSFGNQPQHF.